One and the same sample provided the 16 T cell receptor beta chains below, sequenced in a study of T cells after yellow fever vaccination. MiXCR, run by TCRdb on the 5' RACE reads, gives a single entry per CDR3 protein. The table has over 250,000 distinct CDR3 sequences, about 5.2% seen once. Sample: CD4+ T cells sorted from PBMCs, taken on the day of the yellow fever booster vaccination. The receptors here all came from a man younger than 35 who received the YFV17D yellow fever vaccine.

This clonotype was seen more than once but under ten times. The chain combines TRBV5-4 with TRBJ2-6; D is uncertain. The ends were cut back, 1 base at V and 1 base at J, with 12 bases in the middle. CDR3 size: 17 residues. The germline V gene has CDR1 SGHNT and CDR2 YYREEE (reference sequence). CDR3 nucleotide sequence: TGTGCCAGCAGCTTGCAGGCCTCTACTTCTGGGGCCAACGTCCTGACTTTC. This sequence encodes CASSLQASTSGANVLTF.

This clonotype showed up many times. The chain combines TRBV20-1 with TRBJ1-1; D is unclear. Per germline, CDR1 DFQATT and CDR2 SNEGSKA (reference sequence). The V gene lost 0 bases and the J gene lost 2 bases, with 7 bases spanning the gap. The CDR3 is made up of 13 amino acids. The CDR3 DNA reads TGCAGTGCTAGAGAGGACGGCAACACTGAAGCTTTCTTT. Its translation is CSAREDGNTEAFF.

The sample holds a few counts of this clonotype. This chain links TRBV7-2 with TRBJ2-3, with no clear D. V gave up 3 bases and J gave up 3 bases, with 22 bases separating them. Germline CDR1 and CDR2: SGHTA and FQGNSA. This CDR3 has 18 residues. This chain's CDR3 is CASSFSFGRPINTDTQYF. The DNA of the CDR3 is TGTGCCAGCAGCTTTTCTTTCGGTCGACCAATCAATACAGATACGCAGTATTTT.

In its sample, this clonotype was seen many times. This chain links TRBV4-3 with TRBJ2-7; D might be TRBD2 (5 bases). The CDR3 runs to 15 residues. The germline V gene has CDR1 LGHNA and CDR2 YSLEER. The germline V and J ends were trimmed by 3 bases and 1 base, with 13 bases remaining between them. The CDR3 DNA follows: TGCGCCAGCAGCCAGGCCAGCGGTTGGTCCTACGAGCAGTACTTC. Its translation is CASSQASGWSYEQYF.

The chain uses TRBV6-2 or TRBV6-3 and TRBJ2-3, with D hard to call. The V and J ends lost 4 bases and 2 bases respectively, with 10 bases between them. From germline, CDR1 is MNHEY and CDR2 SVGEGT. CDR3 length equals 14 residues. The CDR3 DNA reads as TGTGCCAGCAGTTCCAGCACAGTCACAGATACGCAGTATTTT. Its translation: CASSSSTVTDTQYF.

This clonotype was seen repeatedly, ten times or more. This chain links TRBV20-1 with TRBJ2-1, with no clear D. This CDR3 region has 12 residues. CDR1 and CDR2 (germline): DFQATT, SNEGSKA (reference sequence). Trimming removed 6 bases at V and 4 bases at J, with 10 bases between. Written as DNA, the CDR3 is TGCAGTGCGGAAACCAATTACAATGAGCAGTTCTTC. This codes for CSAETNYNEQFF.

This clonotype was picked up a small number of times. The V call is TRBV5-1, the J call TRBJ2-2; 8 bases fit TRBD2. The CDR3 extends over 18 amino acids. The V segment lost 5 bases and the J segment 0 bases; nucleotides outside the gene matches: 12. Germline lookup yields CDR1 SGHRS and CDR2 YFSETQ. In DNA form, the CDR3 reads TGCGCCAGCAGTCGTCTTTCCACTAGCGGTTCGAACACCGGGGAGCTGTTTTTT. Its translation: CASSRLSTSGSNTGELFF.

This clonotype was seen more than once but under ten times. This chain joins TRBV7-2 and TRBJ2-5; 8 nucleotides line up with TRBD2. Trimming at V came to 5 bases and at J to 7 bases, leaving 18 bases not matched to a gene. The germline V gene encodes CDR1 SGHTA and CDR2 FQGNSA. CDR3 length: 17 amino acids. Here the CDR3 reads CASSRVGRGAGPGTQYF. CDR3 coding DNA: TGTGCCAGCAGCCGCGTTGGGCGGGGGGCCGGTCCGGGGACCCAGTACTTC.

This clonotype was observed many times. The genes are TRBV6-2 or TRBV6-3 and TRBJ2-1, with TRBD2 identical over 8 bases. The V gene end was trimmed by 8 bases and the J gene end by 6 bases; junction bases not matched to a gene: 3. Germline-derived CDR1 and CDR2 are MNHEY and SVGEGT. The CDR3 runs 12 residues. The CDR3: CASAGGFNEQFF. CDR3 nucleotide sequence: TGTGCCAGCGCGGGGGGCTTCAATGAGCAGTTCTTC.

In its sample, this clonotype was seen a few times. J is TRBJ2-1 and V is TRBV10-3; weak D call: TRBD2 (5 bases). The germline gives CDR1 ENHRY, CDR2 SYGVKD. There are 13 residues in the CDR3. V was shortened by 4 bases and J by 6 bases, with 10 bases between the two germline ends. This chain's CDR3 is CAISVETINEQFF. The CDR3 DNA sequence: TGTGCCATCAGTGTTGAGACTATCAATGAGCAGTTCTTC.

This clonotype was observed at least ten times. This chain connects TRBV7-2 to TRBJ2-7; TRBD2 aligns across 9 bases. The ends lost 1 base at V and 5 bases at J; junction bases unmatched: 9. CDR3 length equals 16 residues. Germline CDR1 is SGHTA and CDR2 is FQGNSA. The CDR3 region has the DNA TGTGCCAGCAGCTTAGAAGGCGGGGGGGCCGGTCACGAGCAGTACGTC. It translates to CASSLEGGGAGHEQYV.

This clonotype occurred a few times. The V call is TRBV7-9, the J call TRBJ1-6; TRBD1 might be the D (5 bases). Germline CDR1 is SEHNR and CDR2 is FQNEAQ (reference sequence). V lost 4 bases to trimming and J lost 2 bases, with 15 bases between them. This CDR3 is 17 amino acids long. The CDR3 region is CASSSGWGSAYNSPLHF. The CDR3 nucleotides are TGTGCCAGCAGCTCCGGATGGGGCAGTGCCTATAATTCACCCCTCCACTTT.

This clonotype has a handful of counts. J is TRBJ1-1 and V is TRBV5-1, with D perhaps matching TRBD1 (5 bases). Germline CDR1 and CDR2: SGHRS and YFSETQ. There are 13 residues in the CDR3. The V end was cut by 4 bases, the J end by 1 base, with 8 bases between. The CDR3 protein is CASSAQANTEAFF. The CDR3 region has the DNA TGCGCCAGCAGCGCACAGGCGAACACTGAAGCTTTCTTT.

The chain employs TRBV7-9 and TRBJ1-5; D possibly corresponds to TRBD1 (5 bases). V was clipped by 5 bases and J by 5 bases, with 16 bases between them. Germline V CDR1 and CDR2: SEHNR, FQNEAQ (reference sequence). The CDR3 is 15 amino acids. Here the CDR3 DNA reads TGTGCCAGCAGCCTCGGTAGGGGACCTTATCAGCCCCAGCATTTT. Its translation is CASSLGRGPYQPQHF. The variable domain in full, with the rest retrieved from reference TRBV7-9 and TRBJ1-5, is DTGVSQNPRHKITKRGQNVTFRCDPISEHNRLYWYRQTLGQGPEFLTYFQNEAQLEKSRLLSDRFSAERPKGSFSTLEIQRTEQGDSAMYLCASSLGRGPYQPQHFGDGTRLSIL.

This clonotype was picked up many times. V and J are TRBV7-2 and TRBJ2-2; no firm D call. This CDR3 spans 14 amino acids. Germline V gene data show CDR1 as SGHTA and CDR2 as FQGNSA. V lost 4 bases and J lost 1, with 7 bases in between. The CDR3 spells CASSSHGNTGELFF. The CDR3 coding sequence is TGTGCCAGCAGCTCGCATGGGAACACCGGGGAGCTGTTTTTT.

The table lists this clonotype with many counts. J is TRBJ1-2 and V is TRBV7-2; D remains ambiguous. CDR1 is SGHTA and CDR2 is FQGNSA in the germline V gene. This CDR3 region has 13 residues. V lost 5 bases and J lost 4, with 11 bases in between. CDR3 sequence (DNA): TGTGCCAGCAGCATCAACACGGGCTATGGCTACACCTTC. This encodes CASSINTGYGYTF.